Listed below are T cell receptor beta chains from one sample, sequenced in a study of Ad26.COV2.S vaccination and SARS-CoV-2 variants. Generated by immunoSEQ multiplex PCR, the TCRdb table keeps only in-frame clones and is missing some. The sample has a few hundred thousand clones; around 92% are singletons. Specimen: peripheral blood, collected in a trial of Ad26.COV2.S vaccine versus placebo. The receptor source for this set is a person aged 18-60 years who received the Ad26.COV2.S COVID-19 vaccine or a placebo. Each CDR3 is given without its conserved first and last residue. The order of the fields is J gene, V gene, CDR3 protein.

J gene: TRBJ1-1
V gene: TRBV19
CDR3 protein: ASSRGDTEAF

J gene: TRBJ2-3
V gene: TRBV18
CDR3 protein: ASCTGGGTDTQY

J gene: TRBJ1-5
V gene: TRBV19
CDR3 protein: ASSIPPGADQPQH

J gene: TRBJ1-2
V gene: TRBV7-2
CDR3 protein: ASSLPNYYGYT

J gene: TRBJ1-1
V gene: TRBV19
CDR3 protein: AREPPGTGTTEAF

J gene: TRBJ1-1
V gene: TRBV29-1
CDR3 protein: SVSGDRAVQGRIEAF

J gene: TRBJ1-4
V gene: TRBV7-9
CDR3 protein: ASSSATGDNEKLF

J gene: TRBJ2-7
V gene: TRBV28
CDR3 protein: ASSDGEGWPSYEQY

J gene: TRBJ1-2
V gene: TRBV28
CDR3 protein: ASSLYDRGDGYT

J gene: TRBJ1-1
V gene: TRBV7-6
CDR3 protein: ASSSPGTEAF

J gene: TRBJ2-3
V gene: TRBV5-1
CDR3 protein: ATSYGTDTQY

J gene: TRBJ1-2
V gene: TRBV7-2
CDR3 protein: ASSYPGYGYT

J gene: TRBJ1-3
V gene: TRBV19
CDR3 protein: ASSSQSSGNTIY

J gene: TRBJ2-1
V gene: TRBV6-1
CDR3 protein: ASSGRPPASYNEQF

J gene: TRBJ2-1
V gene: TRBV2
CDR3 protein: ASSELDYLNNEQF

J gene: TRBJ2-2
V gene: TRBV9
CDR3 protein: ASSVRLAPGTGELF

J gene: TRBJ1-2
V gene: TRBV7-8
CDR3 protein: ASSPGQGNYYGYT